A single sample gave rise to the 11 T cell receptor beta chains below, sequenced in a study of long-term antiretroviral therapy in people with HIV. They ran version v3.0 of the immunoSEQ assay at survey level. The repertoire was sequenced with immunoSEQ multiplex PCR; TCRdb's copy has only in-frame clones and lacks some. The sample has 27,000 or so clones; more than 75% are singletons. The source material was unsorted PBMCs, sampled 2.9 years after starting antiretroviral therapy. The origin of the receptors is a man aged 45-65 years with HIV.

J is TRBJ1-4 and V is TRBV5-6; no clear D. Per the germline V gene, CDR1 is SGHDT and CDR2 is YYEEEE. This CDR3 contains 14 residues. V lost 4 bases and J lost 7, with 14 bases in between. CDR3 sequence (DNA): TGTGCCAGCAGCCTAGGTATTTTCGGTGAAAAACTGTTTTTT. This encodes CASSLGIFGEKLFF.

The chain uses TRBV6-1 and TRBJ2-1, with D possibly matching TRBD1 (5 bases). Trimming removed 7 bases from V and 15 bases from J, with 19 bases in between. The CDR3 extends over 12 amino acids. Germline lookup yields CDR1 MNHNS and CDR2 SASEGT. The CDR3 loop is CASNYDSPPGFF. The DNA for the CDR3 is TGTGCCAGCAACTATGACAGCCCTCCCGGGTTCTTC.

The genes are TRBV9 and TRBJ2-4; either TRBD1 or TRBD2 may fit D (6 bases each). The CDR3 length is 14 residues. Germline-derived CDR1 and CDR2 are SGDLS and YYNGEE. V shed 3 bases and J shed 8 bases, with 15 bases lying between them. The CDR3 is CASSEGGSRDIQYF. The CDR3 DNA reads TGTGCCAGCAGCGAAGGGGGGAGCAGGGACATTCAGTACTTC.

This clone was detected once. V usage is TRBV5-5 and J usage is TRBJ1-2; 10 nucleotides match TRBD1. Losses at the gene ends were 4 bases for V and 7 bases for J; bases not matched to a gene: 13. CDR3 length: 16 amino acids. The germline V gene encodes CDR1 SGHKS and CDR2 YYEKEE (reference sequence). CDR3 nucleotide sequence: TGTGCCAGCAGCCTCGTACCGGACAGGGGGATTTTTGGCTACACCTTC. As protein: CASSLVPDRGIFGYTF.

The CDR3 spells CASSRTGDDGYTF. The CDR3 DNA reads as TGCGCCAGCAGCCGGACAGGGGACGATGGCTACACCTTC. The V call is TRBV5-1, the J call TRBJ1-2; 9 nucleotides line up with TRBD1. CDR1 is SGHRS, CDR2 YFSETQ, per germline. The V gene end was trimmed by 4 bases and the J gene end by 6 bases; junction bases not matched to a gene: 4. The CDR3 runs to 13 residues.

CDR3 amino acids: CASRVVANEKLFF. The CDR3 nucleotides are TGTGCCTCCAGGGTTGTAGCTAATGAAAAACTGTTTTTT. The rearrangement uses TRBV30 and TRBJ1-4; weak D call: TRBD1 (5 bases). Trimming took 7 bases from V and 3 from J, leaving 12 bases between them. The germline gives CDR1 GTSNPN, CDR2 SVGIG (reference sequence). CDR3 length: 13 residues.

The chain has TRBV28 and TRBJ1-4, with TRBD1 as a possible D gene (6 bases). V shed 5 bases and J shed 4 bases, with 20 bases lying between them. The CDR3 covers 17 residues. Germline V lookup: CDR1 MDHEN, CDR2 SYDVKM. CDR3 amino acids: CASSTNRDPRSNEKLFF. CDR3 nucleotide sequence: TGTGCCAGCAGTACGAACAGGGACCCAAGGAGTAATGAAAAACTGTTTTTT.

This rearrangement joins TRBV28 to TRBJ1-2; 9 bases align to TRBD1. The CDR3 runs 15 residues. Per the germline V gene, CDR1 is MDHEN and CDR2 is SYDVKM. With 4 bases clipped from V and 5 bases from J, the junction kept 8 bases outside the gene matches. The CDR3 sequence is CASSSGTGWVYGYTF. CDR3 in DNA: TGTGCCAGCAGTTCCGGGACAGGGTGGGTGTATGGCTACACCTTC.

This chain uses TRBV6-5 with TRBJ2-2; 10 bases line up with TRBD1. Trimming removed 6 bases from V and 4 bases from J; junction bases left unmatched: 5. The germline gives CDR1 MNHEY, CDR2 SVGAGI. This CDR3 spans 15 amino acids. The CDR3 here is CASRRDRGGTGELFF. The DNA of the CDR3 is TGTGCCAGCAGGCGGGACAGGGGAGGCACCGGGGAGCTGTTTTTT.

The chain couples TRBV27 to TRBJ1-2; tentative D call: TRBD1 (5 bases). Germline assignment: CDR1 MNHEY and CDR2 SMNVEV (reference sequence). The CDR3 runs to 14 residues. V shed 3 bases and J shed 6 bases, with 14 bases lying between them. The CDR3 region has the DNA TGTGCCAGCAGTTTGGGGCAGGGTGTGAATGGCTACACCTTC. This codes for CASSLGQGVNGYTF.

V is TRBV7-2 and J is TRBJ2-1; 12 bases align to TRBD1. Germline V gene data show CDR1 as SGHTA and CDR2 as FQGNSA. The CDR3 covers 16 residues. The ends lost 1 base at V and 9 bases at J; junction bases unmatched: 7. As DNA, the CDR3 is TGTGCCAGCAGCTTAGGTGGGACAGGGGGCCGTCGTGAGCAGTTCTTC. It yields the protein CASSLGGTGGRREQFF. The entire variable domain, with the rest obtained from reference TRBV7-2 and TRBJ2-1, is as follows: GAGVSQSPSNKVTEKGKDVELRCDPISGHTALYWYRQSLGQGLEFLIYFQGNSAPDKSGLPSDRFSAERTGGSVSTLTIQRTQQEDSAVYLCASSLGGTGGRREQFFGPGTRLTVL.